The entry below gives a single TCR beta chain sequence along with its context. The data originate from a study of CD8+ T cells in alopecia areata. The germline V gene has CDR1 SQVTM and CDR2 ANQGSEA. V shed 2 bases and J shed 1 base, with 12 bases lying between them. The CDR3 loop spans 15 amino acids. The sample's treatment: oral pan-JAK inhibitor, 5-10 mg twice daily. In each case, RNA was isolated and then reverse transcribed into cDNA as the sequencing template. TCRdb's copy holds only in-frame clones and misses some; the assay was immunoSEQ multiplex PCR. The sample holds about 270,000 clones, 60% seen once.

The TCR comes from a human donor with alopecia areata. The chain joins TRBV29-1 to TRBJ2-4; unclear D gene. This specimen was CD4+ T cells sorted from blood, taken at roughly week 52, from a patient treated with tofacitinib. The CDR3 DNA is TGCAGCGTTGAAAAAGTCCTAGGGGCCAAAAACATTCAGTACTTC. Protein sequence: CSVEKVLGAKNIQYF.